The 29 T cell receptor beta chains reported below all come from one sample, sequenced in a study of T-cell reconstitution after alpha-beta-depleted transplantation in children. Preparing the TCRbeta library involved the use of unique molecular identifiers. Using its own MiXCR run on the PCR reads, TCRdb lists one record per CDR3 protein. The sample records 80,000 or so distinct CDR3 sequences, over 12% being singletons. Sequenced material: PBMCs, mostly from graft donor cells, taken 180 days after TCRalphabeta/CD19-depleted stem cell transplant. The receptors shown here come from a male patient aged 2-15 years who had a stem cell transplant for acute lymphoblastic leukemia, so the T cells may come from the graft donor.

This clonotype was counted a few times. The chain carries TRBV28 and TRBJ2-3, with D unresolved. Per germline, CDR1 MDHEN and CDR2 SYDVKM. Trimming pared 4 bases from V and 5 bases from J, leaving 10 bases between. The CDR3 is 13 amino acids. The CDR3 region has the DNA TGTGCCAGCAGTTCCGGCCACTTAGATACGCAGTATTTT. Its translation is CASSSGHLDTQYF.

A few counts support this clonotype. CDR3: CATSPTRYNEKLFF. CDR3 DNA sequence: TGTGCCACCAGCCCGACACGATATAATGAAAAACTGTTTTTT. The chain links TRBV15 to TRBJ1-4, with D uncertain. Germline V lookup: CDR1 LNHNV, CDR2 YYDKDF (reference sequence). Trimming pared 5 bases from V and 4 bases from J, leaving 11 bases between. The CDR3 runs to 14 residues.

The chain has TRBV29-1 and TRBJ2-2, with 7 bases aligning to TRBD1. Germline V gene lookup returns CDR1 SQVTM and CDR2 ANQGSEA. The CDR3 extends over 13 amino acids. The J segment lost 4 bases and the V segment lost 4 bases, leaving 3 bases of the junction unmatched. The DNA of the CDR3 is TGCAGCGTTGTGGACAGGAGCACCGGGGAGCTGTTTTTT. Translating it yields CSVVDRSTGELFF.

Turning to this clonotype: At one of its ends the junction is not consistent with the germline gene, which may arise from a read error. The chain is built from TRBV5-1 and TRBJ2-1; no firm D call. The CDR3 is made up of 14 amino acids. Germline V gene lookup returns CDR1 SGHRS and CDR2 YFSETQ. The CDR3 region has the DNA TGCGCCAGCAGTTTAGTGGACCGCTACGATGAGCAGTCCTTC. It translates to CASSLVDRYDEQSF.

The chain couples TRBV28 to TRBJ2-7; a possible D gene is TRBD1 (5 bases). V gave up 6 bases and J gave up 1 base, with 13 bases separating them. This CDR3 spans 14 amino acids. Germline V gives CDR1 MDHEN, CDR2 SYDVKM. The CDR3: CASRWTRVSYEQYF. The CDR3, as DNA: TGTGCCAGCAGGTGGACAAGGGTTTCCTACGAGCAGTACTTC.

The chain carries TRBV7-2 and TRBJ2-1; TRBD2 matches at 7 bases. The CDR3 sequence is 14 residues long. Germline assignment: CDR1 SGHTA and CDR2 FQGNSA. J was trimmed by 11 bases and V by 0 bases; bases with no gene match: 7. CDR3 DNA sequence: TGTGCCAGCAGCTTAGCACCTCGCGGGAGTAAGCAGTTCTTC. It is translated as CASSLAPRGSKQFF.

The V gene is TRBV5-5, the J gene TRBJ1-6; 7 positions match TRBD1. The V gene's germline CDR1 is SGHKS and CDR2 YYEKEE (reference sequence). With 4 bases clipped from V and 2 bases from J, the junction kept 6 bases outside the gene matches. CDR3 length: 16 residues. The CDR3 protein is CASSPRGGTYNSPLHF. Written as DNA, the CDR3 is TGTGCCAGCAGCCCCAGGGGGGGGACCTATAATTCACCCCTCCACTTT.

V gene TRBV6-1 combines with J gene TRBJ2-7, with a tentative D call TRBD1 (6 bases). The CDR3 runs to 14 residues. Trimming removed 7 bases from V and 0 bases from J, with 13 bases in between. Germline CDR1 is MNHNS and CDR2 is SASEGT. CDR3 region: CASNLRGGSYEQYF. The CDR3 bases are TGTGCCAGCAATCTCAGGGGTGGCTCCTACGAGCAGTACTTC.

The V and J genes are TRBV20-1 and TRBJ2-1; no reliable D call. Germline CDR1 reads DFQATT; CDR2 reads SNEGSKA (reference sequence). CDR3 length: 13 amino acids. The V and J ends lost 3 bases and 5 bases respectively, with 11 bases between them. CDR3 in DNA: TGCAGTGCTAGGCCGCTAGATGACAATGAGCAGTTCTTC. Encoded protein: CSARPLDDNEQFF.

In its sample, this clonotype was seen many times. The V and J genes are TRBV7-2 and TRBJ2-5, with 7 bases identical to TRBD1. CDR1 and CDR2 (germline): SGHTA, FQGNSA. The V and J ends lost 5 bases and 5 bases, in that order; junction bases with no gene match: 8. The CDR3 covers 14 residues. CDR3 amino acids: CASSPGQRRETQYF. The CDR3 DNA reads as TGTGCCAGCAGCCCGGGACAGCGTCGCGAGACCCAGTACTTC.

The chain combines TRBV10-3 with TRBJ1-1; D perhaps matches TRBD1 (5 bases). V lost 2 bases and J lost 3, with 13 bases in between. This CDR3 is 15 amino acids long. CDR1 is ENHRY and CDR2 is SYGVKD in the germline V gene. The CDR3 protein is CAISEVGVGDTEAFF. The CDR3 nucleotides are TGTGCCATCAGTGAGGTCGGGGTAGGGGACACTGAAGCTTTCTTT.

This clonotype has just a few counts. The V and J genes are TRBV10-3 and TRBJ2-5; 8 bases are shared with TRBD1. The V and J ends lost 2 bases and 4 bases, in that order; junction bases with no gene match: 9. CDR3 length: 16 amino acids. CDR1 and CDR2 (germline): ENHRY, SYGVKD. CDR3 nucleotides: TGTGCCATCAGTGAGAAGTTAACAGGGGGGAGAGAGACCCAGTACTTC. Amino acid sequence: CAISEKLTGGRETQYF.

The chain combines TRBV6-1 with TRBJ1-1; the D gene is possibly TRBD1 (5 bases). CDR3 length: 15 amino acids. V gave up 5 bases and J gave up 0 bases, with 13 bases separating them. The germline CDR1 and CDR2 sequences are MNHNS and SASEGT. The CDR3 nucleotides read TGTGCCAGCAGTCAACGGGGGTCCGTGAACACTGAAGCTTTCTTT. This gives the protein CASSQRGSVNTEAFF.

The V call is TRBV11-2, the J call TRBJ2-2, with D perhaps matching TRBD1 (6 bases). Per the germline V gene, CDR1 is SGHAT and CDR2 is FQNNGV. The CDR3 loop spans 16 amino acids. With 2 bases removed from V and 0 bases from J, the gap between germline ends came to 10 bases. The CDR3 DNA follows: TGTGCCAGCAGCTTACGACAGGCCGCGAACACCGGGGAGCTGTTTTTT. The encoded protein is CASSLRQAANTGELFF. Drawing the rest from reference TRBV11-2 and TRBJ2-2, the complete variable domain is EAGVAQSPRYKIIEKRQSVAFWCNPISGHATLYWYQQILGQGPKLLIQFQNNGVVDDSQLPKDRFSAERLKGVDSTLKIQPAKLEDSAVYLCASSLRQAANTGELFFGEGSRLTVL.

The sample holds a few counts of this clonotype. The chain has TRBV5-1 and TRBJ2-5, with 7 bases that match TRBD1. V trimming: 5 bases; J trimming: 5 bases; junction bases outside the gene matches: 15. The CDR3 runs 16 residues. Germline V gene lookup returns CDR1 SGHRS and CDR2 YFSETQ. The CDR3 nucleotides read TGCGCCAGCAGGGGAGCCGGAGGACAGGTTTGGGAGACCCAGTACTTC. Residues: CASRGAGGQVWETQYF.

The V and J genes are TRBV4-3 and TRBJ2-2; 8 nucleotides line up with TRBD2. This CDR3 contains 16 residues. The trim removed 1 base at V and 1 base at J, leaving 2 bases unmatched. CDR1 and CDR2 from the germline V gene are LGHNA and YSLEER. CDR3 in amino acids: CASSQVSGENTGELFF. As DNA, the CDR3 is TGCGCCAGCAGCCAAGTTAGCGGGGAGAACACCGGGGAGCTGTTTTTT.

This clonotype was seen only a few times. The rearrangement links TRBV5-1 to TRBJ1-3; D uncertain. This CDR3 has 16 residues. Trimming shortened V by 1 base and J by 4 bases, and 15 bases separated the two germline ends. From germline, CDR1 is SGHRS and CDR2 YFSETQ. CDR3 sequence: CASSLYAAIGGNTIYF. The CDR3 DNA reads TGCGCCAGCAGCTTGTATGCGGCGATAGGAGGAAACACCATATATTTT.

In its sample, this clonotype was seen a few times. The V and J genes are TRBV6-2 or TRBV6-3 and TRBJ2-1, with D perhaps matching TRBD1 (7 bases). Germline V gene lookup returns CDR1 MNHEY and CDR2 SVGEGT. The CDR3 spans 13 residues. Here the CDR3 reads CACGGTVPRKWFF. Written as DNA, the CDR3 is TGTGCTTGTGGAGGGACAGTACCCCGAAAGTGGTTCTTC.

The chain has TRBV20-1 and TRBJ2-7; D tentatively fits TRBD1 or TRBD2 (5 bases each). The CDR3 extends over 13 amino acids. V dropped 0 bases and J dropped 8 bases, with 14 bases sitting between them. In germline, CDR1 is DFQATT, CDR2 SNEGSKA (reference sequence). CDR3 bases: TGCAGTGCTAGAGATCCGAGAAGGGGACAGCAGTACTTC. It codes for CSARDPRRGQQYF.

V gene TRBV20-1 combines with J gene TRBJ1-5; 8 bases agree with TRBD1. The germline V gene has CDR1 DFQATT and CDR2 SNEGSKA (reference sequence). The CDR3 runs 14 residues. This CDR3 reads CSGSTGGSNQPQHF. For the CDR3, the DNA is TGCAGCGGATCCACAGGGGGGAGCAATCAGCCCCAGCATTTT.

The chain carries TRBV30 and TRBJ2-1; D unresolved. Germline values: CDR1 GTSNPN, CDR2 SVGIG (reference sequence). V was shortened by 0 bases and J by 12 bases, with 9 bases between the two germline ends. This CDR3 has 11 amino acids. CDR3 in amino acids: CAWSVKYGQFF. The DNA of the CDR3 is TGTGCCTGGAGTGTAAAGTACGGGCAGTTCTTC. Complete variable domain (other parts from reference TRBV30 and TRBJ2-1): SQTIHQWPATLVQPVGSPLSLECTVEGTSNPNLYWYRQAAGRGLQLLFYSVGIGQISSEVPQNLSASRPQDRQFILSSKKLLLSDSGFYLCAWSVKYGQFFGPGTRLTVL.

V usage is TRBV9 and J usage is TRBJ1-1; D is undetermined. Germline loops: CDR1 SGDLS, CDR2 YYNGEE. V was cut by 0 bases and J by 5 bases, with 8 bases left in between. CDR3 length: 13 residues. Here the CDR3 DNA reads TGTGCCAGCAGCGTAGGGGCGAAAACTGAAGCTTTCTTT. Its protein is CASSVGAKTEAFF.

This chain joins TRBV27 and TRBJ2-5, with TRBD1 matching 10 bases. The V segment lost 3 bases and the J segment 5 bases; nucleotides outside the gene matches: 9. In germline, CDR1 is MNHEY, CDR2 SMNVEV (reference sequence). CDR3 length: 16 residues. CDR3 sequence reads: CASSFDLTGGRETQYF. CDR3 nucleotide sequence: TGTGCCAGCAGTTTCGATCTGACAGGGGGCCGGGAGACCCAGTACTTC.

This clonotype has more than one count but fewer than ten. The chain is built from TRBV20-1 and TRBJ2-7; D is possibly TRBD1 or TRBD2 (5 bases each). The germline CDR1 and CDR2 sequences are DFQATT and SNEGSKA (reference sequence). V dropped 0 bases and J dropped 2 bases, with 11 bases sitting between them. The length of the CDR3 is 14 residues. CDR3 in DNA: TGCAGTGCTAGAGAGGGGGATTGGACCTACGAGCAGTACTTC. As protein: CSAREGDWTYEQYF.

CDR3 DNA: TGCAGTGCTAGAGATCCCATTGGGGGGGCGAAGCCTAACTATGGCTACACCTTC. Its protein is CSARDPIGGAKPNYGYTF. This sequence joins TRBV20-1 and TRBJ1-2; tentatively, D is TRBD1 (6 bases). This CDR3 contains 18 residues. Germline CDR1 and CDR2: DFQATT and SNEGSKA (reference sequence). V lost 0 bases to trimming and J lost 0 bases, with 20 bases between them.

This chain links TRBV27 with TRBJ2-3; D not certain. V was shortened by 6 bases and J by 6 bases, with 19 bases between the two germline ends. The germline V gene has CDR1 MNHEY and CDR2 SMNVEV (reference sequence). The CDR3 extends over 15 amino acids. CDR3 coding DNA: TGTGCCAGCAGCCTCCTCAAGGATATGGTGGATACGCAGTATTTT. Translated, it gives CASSLLKDMVDTQYF.

This clonotype was detected a few times. The chain links TRBV12-3 or TRBV12-4 to TRBJ1-4; D is undetermined. This CDR3 is built from 13 residues. V lost 7 bases to trimming and J lost 8 bases, with 14 bases between them. DNA for the CDR3: TGTGCCAGCACCCGGGAAGAAGGGGAAAAACTGTTTTTT. It specifies CASTREEGEKLFF.

The chain is built from TRBV5-5 and TRBJ2-7, with a tentative D call TRBD1 (6 bases). The germline V gene encodes CDR1 SGHKS and CDR2 YYEKEE (reference sequence). The CDR3 runs to 13 residues. Trimming cost V 8 bases and J 2 bases, with 14 bases left between them. The CDR3 loop is CARSLGQPYEQYF. In DNA, the CDR3 is TGTGCCAGGAGCCTTGGACAGCCCTACGAGCAGTACTTC. Full variable domain (remainder filled in from reference TRBV5-5 and TRBJ2-7): DAGVTQSPTHLIKTRGQQVTLRCSPISGHKSVSWYQQVLGQGPQFIFQYYEKEERGRGNFPDRFSARQFPNYSSELNVNALLLGDSALYLCARSLGQPYEQYFGPGTRLTVT.

In its sample, this clonotype was seen a few times. The chain joins TRBV20-1 to TRBJ2-7; D might be TRBD1 (5 bases). CDR1 is DFQATT, CDR2 SNEGSKA, per germline (reference sequence). The CDR3 totals 12 residues. The V and J ends lost 6 bases and 6 bases respectively, with 15 bases between them. The CDR3 DNA sequence: TGCAGTGCCAGGGTCGGGCGGCCCGAGCAGTACTTC. Translating it yields CSARVGRPEQYF.